The T cell receptor (beta chain) under discussion was sequenced for a study of vaccination effects on CD4 cells after COVID-19. Overall study: Early and late time points after vaccination were used to sample a few convalescent patients.

Isolating CD4+ T cells followed ten to eleven days of culture. It was between March and December 2020 that the person had a SARS-CoV-2 infection confirmed by PCR. Subjects were given two BNT162b2 or mRNA-1273 vaccine doses. This clone was counted a single time. What it binds is unknown. CDR1 and CDR2 from the germline V gene are MNHNY and SVGAGI (reference sequence). The CDR3 has 16 amino acids. Trimming removed 7 bases from V and 2 bases from J; junction bases left unmatched: 10. The table came from immunoSEQ multiplex PCR; TCRdb's copy has only in-frame clones and leaves some out. Seen here are roughly 33,000 clones, roughly 80% observed once, and the top ten hold approximately 6.3%.

The rearrangement uses TRBV6-6 and TRBJ2-1; 8 bases are shared with TRBD2. The TCR comes from a human donor who had a prior SARS-CoV-2 infection. The sample here was CD4+ T cells from PBMCs cultured without peptide, taken after COVID-19 vaccination. The DNA of the CDR3 is TGTGCCAGCACAGAACCGGGACTAGGGGCCTACAATGAGCAGTTCTTC. Its translation: CASTEPGLGAYNEQFF.